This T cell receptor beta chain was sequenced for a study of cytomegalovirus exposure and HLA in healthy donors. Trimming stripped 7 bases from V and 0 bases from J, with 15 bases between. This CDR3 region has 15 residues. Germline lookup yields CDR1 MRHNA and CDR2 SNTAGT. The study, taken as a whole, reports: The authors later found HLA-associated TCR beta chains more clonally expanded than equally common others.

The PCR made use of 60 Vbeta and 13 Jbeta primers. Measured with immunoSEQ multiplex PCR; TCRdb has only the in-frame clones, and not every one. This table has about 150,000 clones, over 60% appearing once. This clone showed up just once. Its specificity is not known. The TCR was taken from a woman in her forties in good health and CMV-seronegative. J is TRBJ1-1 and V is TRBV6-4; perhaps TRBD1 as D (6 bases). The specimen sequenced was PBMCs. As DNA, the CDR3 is TGTGCCAGCAAACCCCCAACAGGGATGAACACTGAAGCTTTCTTT. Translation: CASKPPTGMNTEAFF.